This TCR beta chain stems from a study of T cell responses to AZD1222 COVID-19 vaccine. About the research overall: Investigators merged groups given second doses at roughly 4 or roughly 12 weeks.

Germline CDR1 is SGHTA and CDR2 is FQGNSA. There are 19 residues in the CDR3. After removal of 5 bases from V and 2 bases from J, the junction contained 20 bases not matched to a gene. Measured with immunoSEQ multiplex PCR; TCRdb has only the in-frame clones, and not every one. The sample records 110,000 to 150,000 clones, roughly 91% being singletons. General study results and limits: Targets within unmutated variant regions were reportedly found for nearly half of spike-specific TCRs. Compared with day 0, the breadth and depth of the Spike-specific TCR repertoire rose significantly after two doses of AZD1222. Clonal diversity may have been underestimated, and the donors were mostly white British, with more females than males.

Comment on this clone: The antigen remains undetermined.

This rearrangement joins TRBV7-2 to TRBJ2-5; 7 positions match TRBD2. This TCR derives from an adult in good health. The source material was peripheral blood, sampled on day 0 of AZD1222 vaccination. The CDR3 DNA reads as TGTGCCAGCAGCCCTCATGCAGTCGGCGGGGGAATCCCTCAAGAGACCCAGTACTTC. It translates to CASSPHAVGGGIPQETQYF.